Listed here are 9 T cell receptor beta chains from one sample, sequenced in a study of T-cell memory formation after mild COVID-19. TCRdb passed the 5' RACE reads through MiXCR, listing each CDR3 protein once. Among 85,000 to 120,000 distinct CDR3 sequences listed, 9.5% to 15% were seen once. Specimen: PBMCs or a T cell subset sorted from them (not recorded which). The receptors shown here come from an adult woman who had mild COVID-19 (a few samples of this study predate the infection). Cell type and time point are not known.

This clonotype showed up just a few times. The chain carries TRBV24-1 and TRBJ2-1, with 9 bases aligning to TRBD1. The CDR3 loop spans 20 amino acids. Germline CDR1 and CDR2: KGHDR and SFDVKD. Trimming cost V 2 bases and J 8 bases; bases outside gene matches: 21. The CDR3, as DNA: TGTGCCACCAGTGATTACACAGGGGGCGAAATAATAAAGGGCTATGATGAGCAGTTCTTC. Amino acid sequence: CATSDYTGGEIIKGYDEQFF.

J is TRBJ2-7 and V is TRBV10-3, with 10 nucleotides matching TRBD2. Germline V lookup: CDR1 ENHRY, CDR2 SYGVKD. Trimming cost V 5 bases and J 2 bases; bases outside gene matches: 3. The CDR3 loop spans 14 amino acids. This CDR3 is CAISRTSGPYEQYF. In DNA, the CDR3 is TGTGCCATCAGTCGGACTAGCGGACCCTACGAGCAGTACTTC.

V is TRBV11-3 and J is TRBJ2-1; no definite D call. V was trimmed by 5 bases and J by 6 bases, leaving 11 bases between them. This CDR3 spans 13 amino acids. In germline, CDR1 is SGHNT, CDR2 YENEEA. The CDR3 is CASSTRLSNEQFF. The CDR3 region has the DNA TGTGCCAGCAGCACCCGACTTAGCAATGAGCAGTTCTTC.

Only a few counts were recorded for this clonotype. The V gene is TRBV10-3, the J gene TRBJ2-7, with a tentative D call TRBD1 (6 bases). V dropped 4 bases and J dropped 2 bases, with 12 bases sitting between them. Germline assignment: CDR1 ENHRY and CDR2 SYGVKD. This CDR3 spans 14 amino acids. CDR3 residues: CAISVETGAYEQYF. CDR3 nucleotides: TGTGCCATCAGTGTAGAGACAGGAGCCTACGAGCAGTACTTC.

V is TRBV5-1 and J is TRBJ2-7; TRBD1 matches at 9 bases. The germline CDR1 and CDR2 sequences are SGHRS and YFSETQ. The CDR3 has 13 amino acids. The J segment lost 1 base and the V segment lost 6 bases, leaving 2 bases of the junction unmatched. The CDR3 coding sequence is TGCGCCAGCAAGGGGACAGGGTCCTACGAGCAGTACTTC. Translated, it gives CASKGTGSYEQYF.

This clonotype was seen a handful of times. This chain links TRBV20-1 with TRBJ2-7; D gene ambiguous. V gave up 2 bases and J gave up 2 bases, with 10 bases separating them. The CDR3 is made up of 13 amino acids. CDR1 DFQATT and CDR2 SNEGSKA come from the germline V gene (reference sequence). CDR3 coding DNA: TGCAGTGCTAGACCTCTCGAGACCTACGAGCAGTACTTC. This gives the protein CSARPLETYEQYF.

This chain joins TRBV15 and TRBJ2-3; TRBD2 matches at 12 bases. Germline V gives CDR1 LNHNV, CDR2 YYDKDF (reference sequence). After removal of 0 bases from V and 3 bases from J, the junction contained 7 bases not matched to a gene. The CDR3 is 18 residues long. CDR3 loop: CATSRDRLAGGPTDTQYF. In nucleotides, the CDR3 is TGTGCCACCAGCAGAGATAGGCTAGCGGGGGGGCCGACAGATACGCAGTATTTT.

The J gene is TRBJ2-1, the V gene TRBV7-9, with 8 bases that match TRBD1. J was trimmed by 5 bases and V by 5 bases; bases with no gene match: 2. The CDR3 contains 13 residues. Germline V lookup: CDR1 SEHNR, CDR2 FQNEAQ (reference sequence). The CDR3: CASSGQGNNEQFF. CDR3 DNA sequence: TGTGCCAGCAGCGGACAGGGTAACAATGAGCAGTTCTTC.

The sample holds a few counts of this clonotype. The chain uses TRBV7-2 and TRBJ2-1, with D maybe TRBD1 (5 bases). CDR1 and CDR2 (germline): SGHTA, FQGNSA. V gave up 5 bases and J gave up 8 bases, with 19 bases separating them. This CDR3 comprises 15 residues. Here the CDR3 DNA reads TGTGCCAGCAGCCGATTAGGGGTAAGTGGCGATGAGCAGTTCTTC. Amino acid sequence: CASSRLGVSGDEQFF.